This TCR beta chain was profiled in a study of shared clonotypes between healthy human individuals. Some clones are missing from TCRdb's copy, which holds only in-frame ones; the method was immunoSEQ multiplex PCR. The sample shows roughly 1,600,000 clones, around 98.5% of them seen only once. Sequenced sample: naive CD4+ T cells sorted from blood. Subset noted: CD45RA+ positively selected. This receptor was obtained from a man under 40 in good health.

CDR3 sequence reads: CASSLYGRDEQFF. CDR3 DNA sequence: TGTGCCAGCAGCCTGTACGGGCGTGATGAGCAGTTCTTC. This chain connects TRBV7-6 to TRBJ2-1; D not resolved. Germline CDR1 SGHVS, CDR2 FNYEAQ. Trimming stripped 5 bases from V and 8 bases from J, with 13 bases between. The CDR3 loop spans 13 amino acids.